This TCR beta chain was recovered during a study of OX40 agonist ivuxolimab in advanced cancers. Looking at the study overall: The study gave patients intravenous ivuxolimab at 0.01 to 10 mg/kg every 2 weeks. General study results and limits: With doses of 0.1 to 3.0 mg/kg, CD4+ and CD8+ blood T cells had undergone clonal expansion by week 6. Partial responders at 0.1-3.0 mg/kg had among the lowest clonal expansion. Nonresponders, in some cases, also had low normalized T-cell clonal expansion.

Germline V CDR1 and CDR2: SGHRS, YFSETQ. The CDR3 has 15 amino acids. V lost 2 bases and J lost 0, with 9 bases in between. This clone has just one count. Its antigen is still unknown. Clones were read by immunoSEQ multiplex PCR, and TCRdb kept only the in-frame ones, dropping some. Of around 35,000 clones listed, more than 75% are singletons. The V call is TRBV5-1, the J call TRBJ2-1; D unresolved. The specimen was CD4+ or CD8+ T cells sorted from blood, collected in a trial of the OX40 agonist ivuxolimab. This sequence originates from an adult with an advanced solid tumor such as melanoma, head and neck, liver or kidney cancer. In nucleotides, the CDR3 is TGCGCCAGCAGCTTCGGCAGCAGCTCCTACAATGAGCAGTTCTTC. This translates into CASSFGSSSYNEQFF.